This T cell receptor beta chain came from a study of T cell clonotyping in hematopoietic cell transplantation. Overall study results and limits: Pathologically expanded recipient clonotypes increased progressively from day 30 to day 180 as diversity fell.

As regards this clone: Its specificity is not known.

Generated by immunoSEQ multiplex PCR, the TCRdb table keeps only in-frame clones and is missing some. Altogether approximately 75,000 clones are present, around 94% being singletons, with the ten largest covering more than 1.5%. This TCR derives from a man in his fifties or sixties in good health. Some clones in this sample may be carry-over from other donors' samples. The sample taken for sequencing was peripheral blood mononuclear cells.

The CDR3 bases are TGTGCCAGCAGCTTACAAAGCGGGGGGAACAATGAGCAGTTCTTC. Translated: CASSLQSGGNNEQFF. V and J are TRBV7-2 and TRBJ2-1, with TRBD2 matching 9 bases. Unmatched junction bases numbered 4, after V lost 2 bases and J lost 5 bases. CDR3 size: 15 residues. Germline assignment: CDR1 SGHTA and CDR2 FQGNSA.